The rows below give T cell receptor beta chains drawn from one sample of a study of shared clonotypes between healthy human individuals. TCRdb's copy holds only in-frame clones and misses some; the assay was immunoSEQ multiplex PCR. The sample yields hundreds of thousands of clones, roughly 72% seen once. Sequenced sample: memory CD4+ T cells sorted from blood. Receptors originate from a woman aged 25 to 39 in good health. The CDR3 runs from the conserved cysteine through the conserved F or W. The D gene is left open where the match is weak. Expanded clones are given a class, and other clones once, few, many or no size at all.

J gene | clone size | V gene | D gene | CDR3 protein | CDR3 DNA
TRBJ2-7 | few | TRBV28 | TRBD1 | CASSFSSRGLTYEQYF | TGTGCCAGCAGTTTTTCGTCCAGGGGGTTAACCTACGAGCAGTACTTC
TRBJ1-1 | - | TRBV11-2 | - | CASRLQMNTEAFF | TGTGCCAGCAGATTACAGATGAACACTGAAGCTTTCTTT
TRBJ2-7 | - | TRBV27 | TRBD2 | CASSGTSGTYEQYF | TGTGCCAGCAGTGGGACTAGCGGTACCTACGAGCAGTACTTC
TRBJ2-3 | - | TRBV28 | TRBD2 | CASRPLLAGITDTQYF | TGTGCCAGCAGACCCCTGCTAGCGGGGATCACAGATACGCAGTATTTT
TRBJ1-4 | - | TRBV6-1 | - | CANSPGTSVNEKLFF | TGTGCCAACTCCCCCGGGACATCCGTTAATGAAAAACTGTTTTTT
TRBJ2-5 | - | TRBV29-1 | TRBD1 | CSVAGQGVQTQYF | TGCAGCGTTGCGGGACAGGGGGTTCAGACCCAATACTTC
TRBJ2-5 | - | TRBV11-2 | - | CASRRGIIETQYF | TGTGCCAGCCGACGGGGGATCATAGAGACCCAGTACTTC
TRBJ1-2 | - | TRBV19 | - | CASSPLWGLGHGYTF | TGTGCCAGTAGTCCGTTGTGGGGGCTAGGACATGGCTACACCTTC
TRBJ2-2 | once | TRBV28 | - | CASSLLAGGELFF | TGTGCCAGCAGTTTACTAGCCGGCGGGGAGCTGTTTTTT
TRBJ2-3 | - | TRBV28 | - | CASSKSSHTTADTQYF | TGTGCCAGCAGTAAGTCCAGTCATACCACAGCGGATACGCAGTATTTT
TRBJ2-1 | - | TRBV6-6 | TRBD2 | CASRGLALYNEQFF | TGTGCCAGCAGAGGACTAGCGCTATACAATGAGCAGTTCTTC
TRBJ1-2 | - | TRBV6-6 | TRBD1 | CASTDRANYGYTF | TGTGCCAGCACGGACAGGGCAAACTATGGCTACACCTTC
TRBJ1-1 | - | TRBV2 | TRBD1 | CASSEALPGQGGKAFF | TGTGCCAGCAGTGAAGCGCTTCCGGGGCAGGGGGGAAAAGCTTTCTTT
TRBJ2-7 | - | TRBV20-1 | - | CSAMGPFEQYF | TGCAGTGCTATGGGACCATTCGAGCAGTACTTC
TRBJ2-6 | - | TRBV6-5 | TRBD1 | CASSGRGLGANVLTF | TGTGCCAGCAGTGGCAGGGGGCTTGGGGCCAACGTCCTGACTTTC
TRBJ1-3 | once | TRBV5-1 | - | CASSHGTDGNTIYF | TGCGCCAGCAGCCACGGGACCGACGGAAACACCATATATTTT
TRBJ2-5 | - | TRBV5-1 | - | CASGEETQYF | TGCGCCAGCGGGGAAGAGACCCAGTACTTC
TRBJ1-2 | - | TRBV27 | TRBD1 | CASSLNGAGGGSYTF | TGTGCCAGCAGTCTAAACGGGGCAGGGGGCGGTAGCTACACCTTC